The next 9 T cell receptor beta chains were all read from a single sample in a study of blood T cell repertoires in COVID-19. Clones were read by immunoSEQ multiplex PCR, and TCRdb kept only the in-frame ones, dropping some. Here the sample spans about 320,000 clones, 90% being singletons. The sequenced sample was PBMCs or T cells enriched from blood (not recorded which). The receptors come from a man in his sixties who had recovered from COVID-19.

The genes are TRBV18 and TRBJ1-4; maybe TRBD1 (6 bases). The CDR3 sequence is 14 residues long. The germline CDR1 and CDR2 sequences are KGHSH and LQKENI. Trimming took 6 bases from V and 4 from J, leaving 12 bases between them. CDR3 sequence: CASSYTGLNEKLFF. CDR3 coding DNA: TGTGCCAGCTCGTACACAGGGCTTAATGAAAAACTGTTTTTT. Based on the CDR3 plus reference TRBV18 and TRBJ1-4, the full variable domain is NAGVMQNPRHLVRRRGQEARLRCSPMKGHSHVYWYRQLPEEGLKFMVYLQKENIIDESGMPKERFSAEFPKEGPSILRIQQVVRGDSAAYFCASSYTGLNEKLFFGSGTQLSVL.

The V gene is TRBV5-8, the J gene TRBJ2-2, with TRBD1 identical over 9 bases. The length of the CDR3 is 16 residues. Germline V lookup: CDR1 SGHTS, CDR2 YDEGEE. With V trimmed by 5 bases and J by 5 bases, 10 bases remained unmatched. The CDR3 loop reads CASSTWGQGSTGELFF. In nucleotides, the CDR3 is TGTGCCAGCAGTACTTGGGGACAGGGTTCGACCGGGGAGCTGTTTTTT.

The chain has TRBV3-1 (or the pseudogene TRBV3-2) and TRBJ2-7, with 7 bases lining up with TRBD1. Losses at the gene ends were 4 bases for V and 4 bases for J; bases not matched to a gene: 1. CDR1 is LGHDT and CDR2 is YNNKEL in the germline V gene (reference sequence). The CDR3 loop spans 12 amino acids. In nucleotides, the CDR3 is TGTGCCAGCAGCCCACAGGGGTACGAGCAGTACTTC. This sequence encodes CASSPQGYEQYF.

The V and J genes are TRBV7-9 and TRBJ2-7, with a weak D call TRBD2 (5 bases). The V end lost 0 bases, the J end lost 0 bases, and 12 bases lay between the germline ends. The CDR3 covers 16 residues. CDR1 SEHNR and CDR2 FQNEAQ come from the germline V gene (reference sequence). CDR3 DNA sequence: TGTGCCAGCAGCTTAGCGTCCGGGATCAGCTCCTACGAGCAGTACTTC. It encodes CASSLASGISSYEQYF.

This clone has only a few counts. V gene TRBV3-1 (or the pseudogene TRBV3-2) combines with J gene TRBJ1-1, with 9 bases fitting TRBD1. The germline V gene encodes CDR1 LGHDT and CDR2 YNNKEL (reference sequence). The CDR3 is made up of 14 amino acids. V lost 6 bases and J lost 4; bases outside the gene matches: 6. The chain's CDR3 is CASRISTGGTEAFF. The CDR3 DNA reads as TGTGCCAGCAGAATCTCGACAGGGGGCACTGAAGCTTTCTTT.

The rearrangement uses TRBV18 and TRBJ1-5, with a weak D call TRBD1 (5 bases). This CDR3 comprises 16 residues. The ends were cut back, 3 bases at V and 0 bases at J, with 12 bases in the middle. Germline V gene data show CDR1 as KGHSH and CDR2 as LQKENI. The CDR3 sequence is CASSPPGGNSNQPQHF. The CDR3, as DNA: TGTGCCAGCTCACCCCCGGGGGGTAATAGCAATCAGCCCCAGCATTTT.

This clone was observed once. This chain links TRBV15 with TRBJ1-2, with D tentatively TRBD1 (5 bases). Trimming removed 1 base at V and 5 bases at J, with 14 bases between. Per the germline V gene, CDR1 is LNHNV and CDR2 is YYDKDF (reference sequence). The CDR3 has 15 residues. CDR3 loop: CATSRAGRAGYGYTF. The DNA for the CDR3 is TGTGCCACCAGCAGAGCTGGGCGCGCAGGGTATGGCTACACCTTC.

V gene TRBV19 combines with J gene TRBJ1-1; a weak D match, TRBD1 (6 bases). This CDR3 is 13 amino acids long. The V gene's germline CDR1 is LNHDA and CDR2 SQIVND (reference sequence). V gave up 10 bases and J gave up 0 bases, with 12 bases separating them. As DNA, the CDR3 is TGTGCCACCGGGACACCTATGAACACTGAAGCTTTCTTT. Residues: CATGTPMNTEAFF.

This clone occurred once. The gene calls are TRBV7-8 and TRBJ2-7; 7 nucleotides line up with TRBD1. The CDR3 loop spans 14 amino acids. The germline CDR1 and CDR2 sequences are SGHVS and FQNEAQ. The CDR3: CATSLAGTVYEQYF. The CDR3 nucleotides read TGTGCTACCAGCCTAGCCGGGACAGTCTACGAGCAGTACTTC.